Presented here are 14 T cell receptor beta chains from one specimen sequenced in a study of Graves' ophthalmopathy and Graves' hyperthyroidism. RNA transcripts yielded amplified TCR beta CDR3 regions. Following a first-round RT-PCR that used HTBI primers, a second-round multiplex PCR was carried out. TCRdb analysed the multiplex PCR reads with MiXCR anew, one entry per CDR3 protein. The sample has about 220,000 distinct CDR3 sequences; 20% to 25% are singletons. Sequencing was carried out using peripheral blood. The receptors were gathered from a woman between 50 and 59 years old with Graves' ophthalmopathy.

In its sample, this clonotype was seen a few times. The chain couples TRBV5-1 to TRBJ1-1; D might be TRBD1 (6 bases). Trimming shortened V by 0 bases and J by 1 base, and 13 bases separated the two germline ends. CDR1 is SGHRS and CDR2 is YFSETQ in the germline V gene. This CDR3 is 16 amino acids long. The CDR3 region has the DNA TGCGCCAGCAGCTTGGAGGCTGGGGGCTGGAACACTGAAGCTTTCTTT. Translating it yields CASSLEAGGWNTEAFF.

This clonotype has a count of ten or more. The gene calls are TRBV5-1 and TRBJ1-3; no firm D call. The CDR3 length is 17 residues. Trimming shortened V by 4 bases and J by 0 bases, and 17 bases separated the two germline ends. Germline V gives CDR1 SGHRS, CDR2 YFSETQ. CDR3 nucleotides: TGCGCCAGCAGCCCCTCCAGGACGACTAGCTCTGGAAACACCATATATTTT. Amino acid sequence: CASSPSRTTSSGNTIYF.

V and J are TRBV6-1 and TRBJ1-1, with 8 bases that match TRBD1. CDR1 and CDR2 (germline): MNHNS, SASEGT. J gave up 5 bases and V 7 bases, and 9 bases lay outside the gene matches. The CDR3 is made up of 14 amino acids. The DNA of the CDR3 is TGTGCCAGCATACAGGGACAGGTTGTAACTGAAGCTTTCTTT. Translated, it gives CASIQGQVVTEAFF.

This clonotype has only one observation. The J gene is TRBJ1-1, the V gene TRBV29-1; TRBD1 matches at 7 bases. Germline lookup yields CDR1 SQVTM and CDR2 ANQGSEA. With 6 bases clipped from V and 7 bases from J, the junction kept 5 bases outside the gene matches. The CDR3 contains 11 residues. The CDR3 DNA follows: TGCAGCGTCGGACAGGCAGATGAAGCTTTCTTT. Protein product: CSVGQADEAFF.

Ten or more counts support this clonotype. The rearrangement joins TRBV6-1 to TRBJ2-7; D perhaps matches TRBD1 (6 bases). From germline, CDR1 is MNHNS and CDR2 SASEGT. V was shortened by 4 bases and J by 12 bases, with 16 bases between the two germline ends. The CDR3 length is 12 residues. The CDR3 nucleotides are TGTGCCAGCAGTGGACGGTCAGGGGCGCTGTACTTC. Its protein is CASSGRSGALYF.

Many counts were recorded for this clonotype. The chain combines TRBV10-3 with TRBJ2-2; TRBD1 matches 7 bases. The V and J ends lost 9 bases and 4 bases, in that order; junction bases with no gene match: 2. Per germline, CDR1 ENHRY and CDR2 SYGVKD. The CDR3 is 12 residues long. The CDR3 bases are TGTGCCATGAACAGGGGCACCGGGGAGCTGTTTTTT. Translating it yields CAMNRGTGELFF.

The sample holds many counts of this clonotype. The chain has TRBV20-1 and TRBJ1-1; no clear D. CDR1 is DFQATT and CDR2 is SNEGSKA in the germline V gene (reference sequence). The CDR3 sequence is 16 residues long. The ends were cut back, 0 bases at V and 1 base at J, with 15 bases in the middle. Here the CDR3 DNA reads TGCAGTGCTAGAGATTGGGTGGCCAGAGCGAACACTGAAGCTTTCTTT. It is translated as CSARDWVARANTEAFF.

This clonotype was observed many times. The chain recombines TRBV2 with TRBJ1-2; no clear D. The CDR3 sequence is 14 residues long. Deletions cut 0 bases from V and 4 bases from J, with 9 bases between. Germline CDR1 reads SNHLY; CDR2 reads FYNNEI. This chain's CDR3 is CASSEAGGSYGYTF. For the CDR3, the DNA is TGTGCCAGCAGTGAAGCTGGAGGGAGCTATGGCTACACCTTC.

This clonotype occurred many times. The chain recombines TRBV19 with TRBJ2-4; TRBD2 agrees at 10 bases. The CDR3 sequence is 16 residues long. The germline V gene has CDR1 LNHDA and CDR2 SQIVND (reference sequence). Trimming cost V 5 bases and J 6 bases; bases outside gene matches: 10. Written as DNA, the CDR3 is TGTGCCAGTAGTCCCTCTACTAGCGGGATAGGAAACATTCAGTACTTC. Translated, it gives CASSPSTSGIGNIQYF.

A note on this clonotype: An end of the junction does not agree with germline; a read error may underlie this. The genes are TRBV5-1 and TRBJ2-7, with D uncertain. This CDR3 region has 15 residues. The germline gives CDR1 SGHRS, CDR2 YFSETQ. CDR3 residues: CVSSTKKDSAHEQYF. CDR3 DNA: TGCGTCAGCAGCACCAAAAAAGACTCCGCCCACGAGCAGTACTTC. The full variable domain, in which reference TRBV5-1 and TRBJ2-7 provide the parts outside the CDR3, is KAGVTQTPRYLIKTRGQQVTLSCSPISGHRSVSWYQQTPGQGLQFLFEYFSETQRNKGNFPGRFSGRQFSNSRSEMNVSTLELGDSALYLCVSSTKKDSAHEQYFGPGTRLTVT.

V is TRBV6-1 and J is TRBJ1-5, with TRBD1 matching over 9 bases. CDR3 length: 16 residues. Germline V gives CDR1 MNHNS, CDR2 SASEGT. J lost 0 bases, V lost 6 bases, and 6 bases had no gene match. The CDR3 DNA is TGTGCCAGCAGCATGCGGGGACAGGGTAGCAATCAGCCCCAGCATTTT. It encodes CASSMRGQGSNQPQHF.

This clonotype came up many times. The chain links TRBV19 to TRBJ1-3; the D gene is possibly TRBD1 (6 bases). CDR3 length: 15 residues. In germline, CDR1 is LNHDA, CDR2 SQIVND (reference sequence). Trimming left V 6 bases short and J 1 base short, with 13 bases between. The CDR3 nucleotides are TGTGCCAGTAGCCGAACCGGGACATCTGGAAACACCATATATTTT. It codes for CASSRTGTSGNTIYF. Filled out from reference TRBV19 and TRBJ1-3, the complete variable domain reads DGGITQSPKYLFRKEGQNVTLSCEQNLNHDAMYWYRQDPGQGLRLIYYSQIVNDFQKGDIAEGYSVSREKKESFPLTVTSAQKNPTAFYLCASSRTGTSGNTIYFGEGSWLTVV.

The chain links TRBV19 to TRBJ2-5, with D possibly TRBD2 on 6 matching bases. With 3 bases removed from V and 2 bases from J, the gap between germline ends came to 13 bases. The CDR3 extends over 15 amino acids. CDR1 LNHDA and CDR2 SQIVND come from the germline V gene (reference sequence). CDR3 in DNA: TGTGCCAGTAGTATTATGAGGACTAAACAAGAGACCCAGTACTTC. Translated: CASSIMRTKQETQYF.

The gene calls are TRBV28 and TRBJ1-5; no definite D call. V was cut by 3 bases and J by 1 base, with 13 bases left in between. Germline CDR1 reads MDHEN; CDR2 reads SYDVKM. CDR3 length: 16 amino acids. The CDR3 region is CASSLGVRKSNQPQHF. The CDR3 nucleotides are TGTGCCAGCAGTTTGGGCGTTCGGAAGAGCAATCAGCCCCAGCATTTT.